Sequencing of this T cell receptor (beta chain) was carried out in a study of vaccination effects on CD4 cells after COVID-19. General observations from the study: There was marked clonal contraction among infection- and vaccine-induced clones late after vaccination.

ViraFEST used viral peptide pools to expand antigen-specific CD4+ T cells before sequencing. At the end of 10 days of culture, CD4+ T cells were isolated. Each participant received a vaccine that was either BNT162b2 or mRNA-1273, given as two doses. IL-2 at 9.5 to 10 IU/ml and peptides at around 10 ug/ml were added to cultured PBMC, fewer than 2.5 million per well. Repertoires were generated with immunoSEQ multiplex PCR, while TCRdb's copy carries only in-frame clones and drops some. The profile shows approximately 25,000 clones, approximately 69% of them singletons. Germline CDR1 SGHNT, CDR2 YYREEE (reference sequence). This CDR3 has 14 amino acids. Trimming at V came to 3 bases and at J to 7 bases, leaving 7 bases not matched to a gene. Regarding this clone: Its antigen is unknown.

This chain uses TRBV5-4 with TRBJ1-2, with TRBD1 identical over 9 bases. The clonotype originates from a human donor who received a COVID-19 vaccine. The source material was CD4+ T cells from PBMCs cultured with SARS-CoV-2 spike peptides, sampled after COVID-19 vaccination. The CDR3 loop is CASSSQGAESGYTF. In DNA, the CDR3 is TGTGCCAGCAGCTCACAGGGGGCCGAGAGTGGCTACACCTTC. The full variable domain, its missing parts supplied by reference TRBV5-4 and TRBJ1-2, is ETGVTQSPTHLIKTRGQQVTLRCSSQSGHNTVSWYQQALGQGPQFIFQYYREEENGRGNFPPRFSGLQFPNYSSELNVNALELDDSALYLCASSSQGAESGYTFGSGTRLTVV.